The 25 T cell receptor beta chains listed next were all sequenced from one sample in a study of molecular identifiers for immune sequencing clone quantification. Using its own MiXCR run on the PCR reads, TCRdb lists one record per CDR3 protein. The data show a few hundred thousand distinct CDR3 sequences, approximately 25% seen once. Input material: naive CD8+ T cells from blood, with Jurkat cell RNA spiked in. The subset here: FACS-sorted CD8+CD4-CCR7+CD45RA+ naive T cells. The receptors stem from a human donor in good health. Some libraries in this study had Jurkat cell RNA spiked in.

Concerning this clonotype itself: A much larger clone lies one base from this, so it may be a read error. The chain has TRBV7-9 and TRBJ2-5; D possibly corresponds to TRBD1 (5 bases). Trimming took 5 bases from V and 6 from J, leaving 19 bases between them. The CDR3 totals 15 residues. From germline, CDR1 is SEHNR and CDR2 FQNEAQ (reference sequence). This CDR3 reads CASSPQQVPQQTQYF. CDR3 nucleotides: TGTGCCAGCAGCCCGCAACAGGTCCCTCAACAGACCCAGTACTTC.

This clonotype has at least ten counts. This sequence joins TRBV4-1 and TRBJ1-1; 7 positions agree with TRBD1. Per the germline V gene, CDR1 is MGHRA and CDR2 is YSYEKL. V gave up 1 base and J gave up 8 bases; unmatched junction bases: 10. This CDR3 comprises 15 residues. The DNA for the CDR3 is TGCGCCAGCAGCCAAGCTTTCAGTGGGACAGTAGAAGCTTTCTTT. Its protein is CASSQAFSGTVEAFF.

The chain carries TRBV3-2 and TRBJ2-2; no check of the table's D call, TRBD1, against the DNA was made. TRBV3-2 is described as a pseudogene. The CDR3 extends over 16 amino acids. The CDR3 loop is CASSAKGRRKTGELFF. The CDR3 DNA sequence: TGTGCCAGCAGCGCCAAAGGGCGGAGGAAAACCGGGGAGCTGTTTTTT.

A note on this clonotype: A much larger clone sits a single nucleotide away, making a read error possible. This chain connects TRBV5-1 to TRBJ2-7, with D uncertain. Looked up from germline, CDR1 is SGHRS and CDR2 is YFSETQ. CDR3 length equals 13 residues. Trimming left V 0 bases short and J 5 bases short, with 9 bases between. The DNA of the CDR3 is TGCGCCAGCAGCTTGGCCACGGTACACGAGCAGTACTTC. Residues: CASSLATVHEQYF.

This clonotype was detected ten times or more. This chain uses TRBV9 with TRBJ1-4; 7 bases map to TRBD1. The CDR3 has 14 amino acids. J was trimmed by 7 bases and V by 5 bases; bases with no gene match: 8. Germline CDR1 SGDLS, CDR2 YYNGEE. The CDR3 sequence: CASSSGTAVEKLFF. The CDR3 DNA is TGTGCCAGCAGTTCGGGGACAGCCGTTGAAAAACTGTTTTTT.

This clonotype showed up just a few times. J is TRBJ2-3 and V is TRBV11-2, with TRBD2 matching 8 bases. Looked up from germline, CDR1 is SGHAT and CDR2 is FQNNGV. The V segment lost 6 bases and the J segment 2 bases; nucleotides outside the gene matches: 7. The CDR3 totals 15 residues. CDR3 sequence: CASSLGTRTTDTQYF. The CDR3 DNA sequence: TGTGCCAGCAGTTTGGGGACTAGGACCACAGATACGCAGTATTTT.

To note about this clonotype: This could be a read error, since a much larger clone is one nucleotide away. This chain links TRBV7-2 with TRBJ2-7, with D possibly matching TRBD1 (6 bases). The CDR3 length is 14 residues. Germline V gene sequence: CDR1 SGHTA, CDR2 FQGNSA. In DNA form, the CDR3 reads TGTGCCAGCAGCTTAGTTCTGGGGGCAGGCGAGCAGCACTTC. Its translation is CASSLVLGAGEQHF. Full variable domain (outside the CDR3, taken from reference TRBV7-2 and TRBJ2-7): GAGVSQSPSNKVTEKGKDVELRCDPISGHTALYWYRQSLGQGLEFLIYFQGNSAPDKSGLPSDRFSAERTGGSVSTLTIQRTQQEDSAVYLCASSLVLGAGEQHFGPGTRLTVT.

Of note for this clonotype: A read error may account for a junction end that differs from germline. This sequence joins TRBV5-3 and TRBJ1-6; no clear D gene. TRBV5-3 is given ORF status, its function remaining uncertain. The CDR3 totals 16 residues. The CDR3 loop is CASSLGWAEGNSPLHF. In DNA form, the CDR3 reads TGTGCCAGCAGCTTAGGCTGGGCCGAAGGGAATTCACCCCTCCACTTT.

This clonotype was seen only a few times. The chain uses TRBV5-1 and TRBJ2-1; maybe TRBD2 (5 bases). Germline CDR1 is SGHRS and CDR2 is YFSETQ. The germline V and J ends were trimmed by 4 bases and 8 bases, with 13 bases remaining between them. The CDR3 length is 13 residues. The DNA of the CDR3 is TGCGCCAGCAGCACGGGGTATGCGGATGAGCAGTTCTTC. Translating gives CASSTGYADEQFF.

The table lists this clonotype with many counts. The genes are TRBV2 and TRBJ2-3; 11 bases agree with TRBD2. This CDR3 has 16 amino acids. Germline CDR1 reads SNHLY; CDR2 reads FYNNEI. Trimming removed 6 bases from V and 3 bases from J; junction bases left unmatched: 8. CDR3 region: CASRHLTSGMTDTQYF. CDR3 DNA: TGTGCCAGCAGACACTTGACTAGCGGGATGACAGATACGCAGTATTTT.

Concerning this clonotype: This may be a read error: a much more frequent sequence differs by one nucleotide. This CDR3 is CAWSVFNRRRPYEQYF. Here the CDR3 DNA reads TGTGCCTGGAGTGTTTTTAACAGACGCCGTCCTTACGAGCAGTACTTC. This rearrangement joins TRBV30 to TRBJ2-7; D unresolved. The CDR3 runs 16 residues. Germline loops: CDR1 GTSNPN, CDR2 SVGIG (reference sequence). V lost 0 bases to trimming and J lost 4 bases, with 19 bases between them.

This clonotype was seen a few times. The chain couples TRBV5-6 to TRBJ2-2; the match to TRBD1 covers 9 bases. The germline gives CDR1 SGHDT, CDR2 YYEEEE. The CDR3 runs 17 residues. The V segment lost 6 bases and the J segment 2 bases; nucleotides outside the gene matches: 11. CDR3 protein: CASTLAVQGANTGELFF. The CDR3 DNA follows: TGTGCCAGCACCCTCGCCGTACAGGGGGCAAACACCGGGGAGCTGTTTTTT.

This clonotype has just a few counts. The chain employs TRBV5-4 and TRBJ1-2, with 12 bases lining up with TRBD1. This CDR3 is 14 amino acids long. V was pared by 5 bases and J by 6 bases, with 5 bases of the junction left unmatched. Per the germline V gene, CDR1 is SGHNT and CDR2 is YYREEE (reference sequence). The CDR3 DNA follows: TGTGCCAGCAGAACGGGACAGGGGGCTCATGGCTACACCTTC. Amino acid sequence: CASRTGQGAHGYTF. The entire variable domain, with the rest obtained from reference TRBV5-4 and TRBJ1-2, is as follows: ETGVTQSPTHLIKTRGQQVTLRCSSQSGHNTVSWYQQALGQGPQFIFQYYREEENGRGNFPPRFSGLQFPNYSSELNVNALELDDSALYLCASRTGQGAHGYTFGSGTRLTVV.

This clonotype came up many times. The chain employs TRBV28 and TRBJ1-1; 9 bases are a match to TRBD1. The trim removed 4 bases at V and 4 bases at J, leaving 4 bases unmatched. The germline V gene has CDR1 MDHEN and CDR2 SYDVKM. CDR3 length equals 14 residues. The CDR3 loop is CASSYRGLVTEAFF. CDR3 nucleotides: TGTGCCAGCAGTTACAGGGGGCTGGTCACTGAAGCTTTCTTT.

This clonotype was observed a handful of times. J is TRBJ1-2 and V is TRBV7-9; 7 nucleotides match TRBD1. J was trimmed by 0 bases and V by 1 base; bases with no gene match: 5. The CDR3 runs 16 residues. Germline V gene lookup returns CDR1 SEHNR and CDR2 FQNEAQ (reference sequence). The CDR3 region is CASSLEGQIPNYGYTF. The DNA for the CDR3 is TGTGCCAGCAGCTTAGAGGGACAGATCCCTAACTATGGCTACACCTTC. Full variable domain (rest looked up from reference TRBV7-9 and TRBJ1-2): DTGVSQNPRHKITKRGQNVTFRCDPISEHNRLYWYRQTLGQGPEFLTYFQNEAQLEKSRLLSDRFSAERPKGSFSTLEIQRTEQGDSAMYLCASSLEGQIPNYGYTFGSGTRLTVV.

This clonotype was seen repeatedly, ten times or more. This chain connects TRBV7-9 to TRBJ1-4; no reliable D call. CDR1 and CDR2 (germline): SEHNR, FQNEAQ (reference sequence). V lost 1 base and J 2 bases, leaving 5 bases between the germline ends. The CDR3 has 14 amino acids. CDR3 bases: TGTGCCAGCAGCTTAGTATCGACTAATGAAAAACTGTTTTTT. Protein product: CASSLVSTNEKLFF.

This clonotype has ten or more counts. The V gene is TRBV15, the J gene TRBJ2-1; 8 nucleotides agree with TRBD1. The CDR3 loop spans 14 amino acids. The ends lost 5 bases at V and 4 bases at J; junction bases unmatched: 4. CDR1 LNHNV and CDR2 YYDKDF come from the germline V gene (reference sequence). Written as DNA, the CDR3 is TGTGCCACCAGCTGGACAGGGTCGTACAATGAGCAGTTCTTC. Amino acid sequence: CATSWTGSYNEQFF. The entire variable domain, with the rest obtained from reference TRBV15 and TRBJ2-1, is as follows: DAMVIQNPRYQVTQFGKPVTLSCSQTLNHNVMYWYQQKSSQAPKLLFHYYDKDFNNEADTPDNFQSRRPNTSFCFLDIRSPGLGDTAMYLCATSWTGSYNEQFFGPGTRLTVL.

This clonotype was recorded many times. V gene TRBV2 combines with J gene TRBJ2-5, with D uncertain. The germline CDR1 and CDR2 sequences are SNHLY and FYNNEI. The CDR3 consists of 16 residues. V dropped 0 bases and J dropped 1 base, with 12 bases sitting between them. In DNA form, the CDR3 reads TGTGCCAGCAGTGAAGCGGACCCAACACCCCAAGAGACCCAGTACTTC. Amino acids: CASSEADPTPQETQYF. Full variable domain (outside the CDR3, taken from reference TRBV2 and TRBJ2-5): EPEVTQTPSHQVTQMGQEVILRCVPISNHLYFYWYRQILGQKVEFLVSFYNNEISEKSEIFDDQFSVERPDGSNFTLKIRSTKLEDSAMYFCASSEADPTPQETQYFGPGTRLLVL.

As concerns this clonotype: A read error may be the cause here, since a much bigger clone is one base away. The conserved phenylalanine or tryptophan normally closing the CDR3 is absent here, so this likely arose from a read error. The V call is TRBV29-1, the J call TRBJ2-7, with TRBD2 identical over 11 bases. With V trimmed by 5 bases and J by 2 bases, 5 bases remained unmatched. This CDR3 region has 14 residues. Looked up from germline, CDR1 is SQVTM and CDR2 is ANQGSEA. CDR3 nucleotides: TGCAGCGTTACACTAGCGGGGGCCCCCTACGAGCAGTACCTC. Its translation is CSVTLAGAPYEQYL.

The count of this clonotype is one. V and J are TRBV30 and TRBJ2-7; 7 positions agree with TRBD1. Germline lookup yields CDR1 GTSNPN and CDR2 SVGIG (reference sequence). J lost 4 bases, V lost 2 bases, and 8 bases had no gene match. The CDR3 length is 14 residues. CDR3 coding DNA: TGTGCCTGGAGTTTCGGGACAGCTTTTTACGAGCAGTACTTC. Translation: CAWSFGTAFYEQYF.

This clonotype has a count of ten or more. The rearrangement uses TRBV21-1 and TRBJ2-7; the D segment call TRBD1 is taken from the table without a DNA check. TRBV21-1 is a pseudogene segment. CDR3 length: 15 residues. CDR3 in amino acids: CASSKGEDRQYEQYF. The CDR3 DNA sequence: TGTGCCAGCAGCAAAGGCGAGGACAGACAATACGAGCAGTACTTC.

With regard to this clonotype: This could be a read error, since a much larger clone is one nucleotide away. The chain couples TRBV20-1 to TRBJ2-2; maybe TRBD2 (6 bases). The length of the CDR3 is 13 residues. V was trimmed by 6 bases and J by 6 bases, leaving 14 bases between them. Germline values: CDR1 DFQATT, CDR2 SNEGSKA (reference sequence). The CDR3 coding sequence is TGCAGTGCCCCTGGGGGGAGCGCCGGGGAGCTGTTTTTT. Residues: CSAPGGSAGELFF.

This clonotype was seen a few times. The DNA for the CDR3 is TGTGCCAGCAGCTTAGCGGTCCTTAACACTGAAGCTTTCTTT. It encodes CASSLAVLNTEAFF. The chain joins TRBV7-9 to TRBJ1-1, with D unresolved. The CDR3 consists of 14 residues. Trimming shortened V by 0 bases and J by 2 bases, and 7 bases separated the two germline ends. In germline, CDR1 is SEHNR, CDR2 FQNEAQ (reference sequence). The full variable domain, with the rest looked up from reference TRBV7-9 and TRBJ1-1, is DTGVSQNPRHKITKRGQNVTFRCDPISEHNRLYWYRQTLGQGPEFLTYFQNEAQLEKSRLLSDRFSAERPKGSFSTLEIQRTEQGDSAMYLCASSLAVLNTEAFFGQGTRLTVV.

V gene TRBV19 combines with J gene TRBJ2-7, with D possibly being TRBD2 (6 bases). Trimming left V 6 bases short and J 2 bases short, with 17 bases between. CDR1 is LNHDA, CDR2 SQIVND, per germline (reference sequence). The CDR3 length is 15 residues. In nucleotides, the CDR3 is TGTGCCAGTAGCACCGACCTTAGCGGACCCTACGAGCAGTACTTC. Its translation is CASSTDLSGPYEQYF. Full variable domain (outside the CDR3, taken from reference TRBV19 and TRBJ2-7): DGGITQSPKYLFRKEGQNVTLSCEQNLNHDAMYWYRQDPGQGLRLIYYSQIVNDFQKGDIAEGYSVSREKKESFPLTVTSAQKNPTAFYLCASSTDLSGPYEQYFGPGTRLTVT.

A note on this clonotype: Being one base from a much bigger clone, this may be a read error. This sequence joins TRBV7-9 and TRBJ1-4; D is possibly TRBD1 (5 bases). This CDR3 comprises 17 residues. Per germline, CDR1 SEHNR and CDR2 FQNEAQ (reference sequence). The CDR3 spells CASSTVPQTATNGKLFF. In DNA form, the CDR3 reads TGTGCCAGCAGCACCGTACCCCAGACAGCAACTAATGGAAAACTGTTTTTT.